The entry that follows covers one T cell receptor (beta chain) sequence. Its specificity is unknown. A single base separates this from a much larger clone, so it may be a read error. The entry originates in a study of response to subunit inactivated influenza vaccine. Study-level findings and limits: After each seasonal influenza vaccination, few new T cells are recruited, the authors suggested.

V was shortened by 2 bases and J by 3 bases, with 5 bases between the two germline ends. The CDR3 is made up of 13 amino acids. Germline V lookup: CDR1 ENHRY, CDR2 SYGVKD. MiXCR was run by TCRdb on the RT-PCR reads, yielding one entry per CDR3 protein. Here the sample spans approximately 530,000 distinct CDR3 sequences, 10% to 15% being singletons. The rearrangement joins TRBV10-3 to TRBJ1-5; D unclear. This TCR came from a man aged 45-65 years who received an inactivated influenza vaccine. Sequences were derived from PBMCs from blood, sampled roughly 6 weeks after vaccination. The CDR3 spells CAISEANNQPQHF. As DNA, the CDR3 is TGTGCCATCAGTGAGGCTAACAATCAGCCCCAGCATTTT.